These 32 T cell receptor beta chains originate from one sample sequenced in a study of T cells in Graves' hyperthyroidism and ophthalmopathy. Template material for amplifying TCR beta CDR3 regions consisted of RNA transcripts. With the HTBI primer set, the TCR CDR3 went through a first round of RT-PCR. TCRdb reprocessed the multiplex PCR reads with MiXCR, giving one entry per CDR3 protein. Among over 500,000 distinct CDR3 sequences listed, roughly a sixth were seen once. Material for sequencing was blood. The source of these receptors is a woman between 25 and 40 years old with Graves' ophthalmopathy.

The chain carries TRBV27 and TRBJ1-5; D call uncertain. Looked up from germline, CDR1 is MNHEY and CDR2 is SMNVEV (reference sequence). CDR3 length: 13 amino acids. With 3 bases removed from V and 5 bases from J, the gap between germline ends came to 8 bases. CDR3 DNA sequence: TGTGCCAGCAGTTTCATAGGGTATCAGCCCCAGCATTTT. Translating it yields CASSFIGYQPQHF.

The chain recombines TRBV15 with TRBJ2-7; 15 bases agree with TRBD2. Germline CDR1 is LNHNV and CDR2 is YYDKDF (reference sequence). After removal of 0 bases from V and 6 bases from J, the junction contained 6 bases not matched to a gene. The length of the CDR3 is 17 residues. The CDR3 loop reads CATSRDQGLAGGSEQYF. In DNA form, the CDR3 reads TGTGCCACCAGCAGAGATCAGGGACTAGCGGGAGGATCCGAGCAGTACTTC. The whole variable domain, remainder taken from reference TRBV15 and TRBJ2-7, is DAMVIQNPRYQVTQFGKPVTLSCSQTLNHNVMYWYQQKSSQAPKLLFHYYDKDFNNEADTPDNFQSRRPNTSFCFLDIRSPGLGDTAMYLCATSRDQGLAGGSEQYFGPGTRLTVT.

Notes on this clonotype: A much larger clone differs by one base, so this may be a read error. This chain joins TRBV7-2 and TRBJ2-3; D is uncertain. The CDR3 loop spans 18 amino acids. CDR1 SGHTA and CDR2 FQGNSA come from the germline V gene. The CDR3 nucleotides are TGTGCCAGCAGCTTAGCGCCCCCTAGGTACTTTAACACAGATGCGCAGTATTTT. It yields the protein CASSLAPPRYFNTDAQYF.

This chain links TRBV4-3 with TRBJ2-3, with D perhaps matching TRBD1 or TRBD2 (5 bases each). The CDR3 has 16 amino acids. Between the trimmed V and J ends, which lost 0 bases and 7 bases, there was a span of 17 bases. Germline V lookup: CDR1 LGHNA, CDR2 YSLEER. The CDR3 nucleotides are TGCGCCAGCAGCCAAGAAACCCCCGGGACCTCGAATACGCAGTATTTT. Its translation is CASSQETPGTSNTQYF.

This clonotype was seen at least ten times. The V gene is TRBV12-3 or TRBV12-4, the J gene TRBJ1-5; tentative D call: TRBD1 (6 bases). Deletions cut 1 base from V and 7 bases from J, with 11 bases between. CDR3 length: 14 amino acids. CDR3 sequence: CASSLETGQQPQHF. The CDR3, as DNA: TGTGCCAGCAGTTTAGAGACAGGACAGCAGCCCCAGCATTTT.

As to this clonotype: A much larger clone is a single base away; this may be a read error. The rearrangement joins TRBV20-1 to TRBJ2-3; TRBD1 or TRBD2 may be the D gene (5 bases each). V was cut by 3 bases and J by 6 bases, with 16 bases left in between. This CDR3 region has 14 residues. Germline CDR1 is DFQATT and CDR2 is SNEGSKA (reference sequence). CDR3 nucleotides: TGCAGTGCTAGGCCGGCAGGGACCTTTGATACGCAGTATTTT. Translation gives CSARPAGTFDTQYF.

The table lists this clonotype with many counts. J is TRBJ2-7 and V is TRBV6-1; D ambiguous. Germline loops: CDR1 MNHNS, CDR2 SASEGT. Trimming took 6 bases from V and 2 from J, leaving 11 bases between them. The CDR3 length is 13 residues. The CDR3 protein is CASSRTDTYEQYF. CDR3 DNA: TGTGCCAGCAGCCGGACGGATACCTACGAGCAGTACTTC.

The V call is TRBV7-3, the J call TRBJ2-7; D may match TRBD1 or TRBD2 (5 bases each). This CDR3 comprises 14 residues. Trimming stripped 1 base from V and 0 bases from J, with 7 bases between. Germline values: CDR1 SGHTA, CDR2 FQGTGA. This CDR3 is CASSLKGSSYEQYF. As DNA, the CDR3 is TGTGCCAGCAGCTTAAAGGGGAGCTCCTACGAGCAGTACTTC.

This clonotype turned up a few times. The genes are TRBV9 and TRBJ2-7, with D unclear. Germline lookup yields CDR1 SGDLS and CDR2 YYNGEE. V dropped 1 base and J dropped 6 bases, with 8 bases sitting between them. This CDR3 is built from 12 residues. CDR3 loop: CASSVTVGEQYF. As DNA, the CDR3 is TGTGCCAGCAGCGTAACGGTTGGCGAGCAGTACTTC.

The table lists this clonotype with many counts. This chain's CDR3 is CASSWNRDGDPYEQYF. The CDR3 DNA sequence: TGTGCCAGCAGTTGGAACCGGGACGGCGACCCCTACGAGCAGTACTTC. This chain uses TRBV28 with TRBJ2-7; the D call may be TRBD1 or TRBD2 (5 bases each). Per germline, CDR1 MDHEN and CDR2 SYDVKM. V was trimmed by 4 bases and J by 2 bases, leaving 18 bases between them. The CDR3 runs 16 residues.

This clonotype was seen ten or more times. The rearrangement joins TRBV18 to TRBJ1-5; D perhaps matches TRBD1 (5 bases). Germline CDR1 is KGHSH and CDR2 is LQKENI. This CDR3 comprises 14 residues. V was trimmed by 4 bases and J by 1 base, leaving 8 bases between them. CDR3 bases: TGTGCCAGCTCACTGGGACGGAGCAATCAGCCCCAGCATTTT. Its protein is CASSLGRSNQPQHF.

In its sample, this clonotype was seen many times. The chain carries TRBV28 and TRBJ1-1; the D is unclear. There are 13 residues in the CDR3. Deletions cut 2 bases from V and 3 bases from J, with 7 bases between. Germline assignment: CDR1 MDHEN and CDR2 SYDVKM. The chain's CDR3 is CASSLDQHTEAFF. The DNA of the CDR3 is TGTGCCAGCAGTTTAGACCAGCACACTGAAGCTTTCTTT.

The rearrangement links TRBV10-3 to TRBJ1-6; maybe TRBD1 (6 bases). CDR1 is ENHRY and CDR2 is SYGVKD in the germline V gene. This CDR3 has 16 residues. Trimming cost V 3 bases and J 9 bases, with 18 bases left between them. The CDR3 region has the DNA TGTGCCATCAGTGATACCGTGTTGGGGGCGAGTTCACCCCTCCACTTT. Residues: CAISDTVLGASSPLHF.

This clonotype was recorded a few times. The chain couples TRBV19 to TRBJ2-1; weak D call: TRBD2 (6 bases). Per the germline V gene, CDR1 is LNHDA and CDR2 is SQIVND (reference sequence). The CDR3 covers 16 residues. Trimming removed 1 base from V and 4 bases from J, with 14 bases in between. The CDR3 spells CASSIGSGSRYNEQFF. The CDR3 nucleotides read TGTGCCAGTAGTATAGGGTCCGGGAGCCGTTACAATGAGCAGTTCTTC.

This clonotype was recorded many times. V and J are TRBV12-3 or TRBV12-4 and TRBJ1-5, with TRBD1 matching 8 bases. V shed 6 bases, J shed 3 bases, and the junction held 16 bases outside the gene matches. CDR3 length equals 18 residues. The CDR3 DNA reads as TGTGCCAGCAGGGCCCAACCCGCTAGGACAGGGATCAATCAGCCCCAGCATTTT. Translated, it gives CASRAQPARTGINQPQHF.

CDR3 DNA: TGTGCCACCAGTGACGGACAGGGGGAGAATCAGCCCCAGCATTTT. Protein sequence: CATSDGQGENQPQHF. V is TRBV24-1 and J is TRBJ1-5, with TRBD1 matching over 10 bases. CDR1 and CDR2 (germline): KGHDR, SFDVKD. The CDR3 runs 15 residues. J was trimmed by 4 bases and V by 4 bases; bases with no gene match: 3.

In its sample, this clonotype was seen a few times. The chain has TRBV9 and TRBJ2-1; no clear D gene. The V gene's germline CDR1 is SGDLS and CDR2 YYNGEE. Trimming cost V 0 bases and J 2 bases, with 9 bases left between them. CDR3 length equals 15 residues. CDR3 sequence reads: CASSVDGSTYNEQFF. The CDR3 coding sequence is TGTGCCAGCAGCGTAGACGGCTCCACCTACAATGAGCAGTTCTTC. Based on the CDR3 plus reference TRBV9 and TRBJ2-1, the full variable domain is DSGVTQTPKHLITATGQRVTLRCSPRSGDLSVYWYQQSLDQGLQFLIQYYNGEERAKGNILERFSAQQFPDLHSELNLSSLELGDSALYFCASSVDGSTYNEQFFGPGTRLTVL.

This clonotype showed up many times. The rearrangement joins TRBV7-9 to TRBJ2-7, with 9 positions matching TRBD2. Per germline, CDR1 SEHNR and CDR2 FQNEAQ (reference sequence). The CDR3 consists of 15 residues. The trim removed 5 bases at V and 4 bases at J, leaving 9 bases unmatched. The DNA of the CDR3 is TGTGCCAGCAGCCGACCGACTAGCGGCGTTTACGAGCAGTACTTC. Its translation: CASSRPTSGVYEQYF.

About this clonotype itself: A read error may be the cause here, since a much bigger clone is one base away. Here the CDR3 omits its conserved ending phenylalanine or tryptophan, so a read error is the likely source. The rearrangement joins TRBV12-3 or TRBV12-4 to TRBJ2-7; weak D call: TRBD2 (5 bases). V was trimmed by 10 bases and J by 1 base, leaving 23 bases between them. The CDR3 is made up of 16 amino acids. The CDR3 loop reads CAISARGATTSYEQYS. In nucleotides, the CDR3 is TGTGCCATCTCGGCCCGGGGAGCGACCACATCCTACGAGCAGTACTCC.

This clonotype was observed many times. The V and J genes are TRBV28 and TRBJ2-1; D is perhaps TRBD1 or TRBD2 (6 bases each). This CDR3 has 13 amino acids. Germline V gene sequence: CDR1 MDHEN, CDR2 SYDVKM. V lost 0 bases and J lost 12, with 12 bases in between. CDR3 bases: TGTGCCAGCAGTTTATGGACTAGAGGGGGGCAGTTCTTC. Its protein is CASSLWTRGGQFF.

This clonotype was detected ten times or more. The CDR3 sequence is CASSRSSGATYEQYF. In DNA form, the CDR3 reads TGTGCCAGCAGCCGATCCTCCGGGGCTACGTACGAGCAGTACTTC. This chain uses TRBV6-2 or TRBV6-3 with TRBJ2-7; D assignment may be TRBD1 or TRBD2 (5 bases each). CDR3 length equals 15 residues. The ends were cut back, 6 bases at V and 4 bases at J, with 19 bases in the middle. The germline CDR1 and CDR2 sequences are MNHEY and SVGEGT.

This chain joins TRBV29-1 and TRBJ2-6; D is uncertain. The germline CDR1 and CDR2 sequences are SQVTM and ANQGSEA. The CDR3 consists of 15 residues. The V end was cut by 2 bases, the J end by 0 bases, with 8 bases between. The DNA for the CDR3 is TGCAGCGTTGAAAGAGGAGACTCTGGGGCCAACGTCCTGACTTTC. Amino acids: CSVERGDSGANVLTF.

This clonotype was observed at least ten times. V usage is TRBV7-3 and J usage is TRBJ2-3; D is unclear. This CDR3 has 14 amino acids. In germline, CDR1 is SGHTA, CDR2 FQGTGA. V lost 1 base and J lost 2, with 7 bases in between. CDR3 sequence: CASSLMGDTDTQYF. The CDR3 region has the DNA TGTGCCAGCAGCTTAATGGGTGACACAGATACGCAGTATTTT.

This clonotype was observed at least ten times. This chain joins TRBV11-1 and TRBJ2-2, with 9 positions matching TRBD2. The CDR3 runs 17 residues. The germline gives CDR1 SGHAT, CDR2 FQDESV (reference sequence). V lost 1 base and J lost 6; bases outside the gene matches: 9. CDR3 DNA: TGTGCCAGCAGCTTAGTTGGGGCGGGAGGGCCCGCCGGGGAGCTGTTTTTT. This sequence encodes CASSLVGAGGPAGELFF.

This clonotype was found a few times. An end of the junction differs from the germline gene, which may be a read error. The rearrangement links TRBV11-2 to TRBJ2-7; the D gene is possibly TRBD2 (5 bases). The length of the CDR3 is 13 residues. Germline lookup yields CDR1 SGHAT and CDR2 FQNNGV. The CDR3 DNA reads TGTGCCAGCAGCTTAGGGCAGGCGGGCGAGCAGTGCTTC. It specifies CASSLGQAGEQCF.

Ten or more counts support this clonotype. This chain joins TRBV5-1 and TRBJ1-6; D is unclear. This CDR3 contains 16 residues. The V gene's germline CDR1 is SGHRS and CDR2 YFSETQ. The germline V and J ends were trimmed by 0 bases and 8 bases, with 15 bases remaining between them. The CDR3 sequence is CASSLAPSRFHSPLHF. In DNA, the CDR3 is TGCGCCAGCAGCTTGGCTCCTTCCAGGTTCCATTCACCCCTCCACTTT.

This clonotype has ten or more counts. V gene TRBV18 combines with J gene TRBJ2-1, with 9 bases matching TRBD2. Per the germline V gene, CDR1 is KGHSH and CDR2 is LQKENI. This CDR3 comprises 15 residues. J gave up 6 bases and V 1 base, and 4 bases lay outside the gene matches. The CDR3 sequence is CASSPLAGDFNEQFF. As DNA, the CDR3 is TGTGCCAGCTCACCACTAGCGGGAGACTTCAATGAGCAGTTCTTC. The variable domain in full, completed from reference TRBV18 and TRBJ2-1, reads NAGVMQNPRHLVRRRGQEARLRCSPMKGHSHVYWYRQLPEEGLKFMVYLQKENIIDESGMPKERFSAEFPKEGPSILRIQQVVRGDSAAYFCASSPLAGDFNEQFFGPGTRLTVL.

The chain uses TRBV28 and TRBJ2-3; the match to TRBD2 covers 7 bases. From germline, CDR1 is MDHEN and CDR2 SYDVKM. J lost 6 bases, V lost 4 bases, and 7 bases had no gene match. The CDR3 is 14 amino acids. The CDR3 here is CASSSLTSSDTQYF. In DNA, the CDR3 is TGTGCCAGCAGTTCCTTGACTAGCAGTGATACGCAGTATTTT.

In its sample, this clonotype was seen many times. The CDR3 nucleotides are TGTGCCTGGAGTGTACCTTGGACAGGGGTGGCTGAAGCTTTCTTT. Translation gives CAWSVPWTGVAEAFF. The chain combines TRBV30 with TRBJ1-1, with TRBD1 identical over 9 bases. V lost 0 bases and J lost 6; bases outside the gene matches: 8. There are 15 residues in the CDR3. CDR1 GTSNPN and CDR2 SVGIG come from the germline V gene (reference sequence).

This clonotype was counted ten times or more. The J gene is TRBJ2-1, the V gene TRBV2; TRBD1 matches 7 bases. There are 14 residues in the CDR3. CDR1 is SNHLY, CDR2 FYNNEI, per germline. With 4 bases clipped from V and 2 bases from J, the junction kept 2 bases outside the gene matches. The CDR3 DNA reads as TGTGCCAGCAGTGCTGACAGGGCCTACAATGAGCAGTTCTTC. Amino acids: CASSADRAYNEQFF.

The chain is built from TRBV5-1 and TRBJ2-2, with D tentatively TRBD1 or TRBD2 (5 bases each). Trimming shortened V by 2 bases and J by 5 bases, and 13 bases separated the two germline ends. Germline values: CDR1 SGHRS, CDR2 YFSETQ. The CDR3 has 15 residues. The CDR3 sequence is CASSLQASGTGELFF. The DNA for the CDR3 is TGCGCCAGCAGCTTACAGGCCTCGGGAACCGGGGAGCTGTTTTTT.

The chain combines TRBV10-2 with TRBJ2-5; D perhaps matches TRBD1 (5 bases). The CDR3 loop spans 17 amino acids. V dropped 4 bases and J dropped 2 bases, with 20 bases sitting between them. Germline V gene sequence: CDR1 WSHSY, CDR2 SAAADI. The CDR3 DNA reads TGCGCCAGCAGTGCATTTTTCGGACACACAACGCAAGAGACCCAGTACTTC. Translating it yields CASSAFFGHTTQETQYF.